Given below is one T cell receptor (beta chain) in context. The antigen is not known. For the second PCR, which ran for roughly 7 to 11 cycles, a sample-barcoded 5' primer and a J-beta primer mix were used. Each CDR3 protein gets one entry after TCRdb re-called the 5' RACE reads with MiXCR. The sample carries over a million distinct CDR3 sequences, roughly 24% recorded once. The data derive from a study of blood T cells in healthy people across ages. Findings of the study overall: Per million T cells, the diversity of TCR beta decreased roughly linearly as age advanced. It was the long-lived donors that had more naive CD4+ cells and higher diversity than aged donors.

Donors were systemically healthy Caucasian individuals from Russia aged roughly 6 to 90 years. CDR1 MNHEY and CDR2 SMNVEV come from the germline V gene (reference sequence). The CDR3 has 15 amino acids. Trimming cost V 7 bases and J 0 bases, with 13 bases left between them. The same sample was also studied in work on T cells of mothers and their children.

This receptor was identified in a girl aged 2 to 9 in good health. The sample taken for sequencing was blood. The rearrangement joins TRBV27 to TRBJ2-1, with a tentative D call TRBD2 (6 bases). The DNA of the CDR3 is TGTGCCAGCACCGTCGGAGGGAGCTCCTACAATGAGCAGTTCTTC. Amino acids: CASTVGGSSYNEQFF.